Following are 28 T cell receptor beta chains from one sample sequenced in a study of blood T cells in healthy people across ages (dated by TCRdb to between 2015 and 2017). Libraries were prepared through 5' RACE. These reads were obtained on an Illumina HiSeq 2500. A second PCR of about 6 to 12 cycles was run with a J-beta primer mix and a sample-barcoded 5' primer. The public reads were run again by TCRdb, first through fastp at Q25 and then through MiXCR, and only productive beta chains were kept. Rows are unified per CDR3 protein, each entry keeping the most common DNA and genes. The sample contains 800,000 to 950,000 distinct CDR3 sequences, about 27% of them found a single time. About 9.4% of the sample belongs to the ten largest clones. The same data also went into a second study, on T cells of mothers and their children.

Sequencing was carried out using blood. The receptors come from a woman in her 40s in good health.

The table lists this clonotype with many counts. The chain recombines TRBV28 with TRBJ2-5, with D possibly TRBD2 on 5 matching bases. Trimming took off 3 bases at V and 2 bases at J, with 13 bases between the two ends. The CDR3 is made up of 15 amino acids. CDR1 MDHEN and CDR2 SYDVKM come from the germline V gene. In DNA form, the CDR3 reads TGTGCCAGCAGTTTGATAACGAGGGTTCAAGAGACCCAGTACTTC. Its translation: CASSLITRVQETQYF.

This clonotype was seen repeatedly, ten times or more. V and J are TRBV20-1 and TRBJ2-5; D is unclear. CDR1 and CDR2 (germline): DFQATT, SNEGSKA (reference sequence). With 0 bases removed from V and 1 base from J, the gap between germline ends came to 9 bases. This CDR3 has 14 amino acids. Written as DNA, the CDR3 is TGCAGTGCTAGAGAGGACGGAAGCCAAGAGACCCAGTACTTC. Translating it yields CSAREDGSQETQYF.

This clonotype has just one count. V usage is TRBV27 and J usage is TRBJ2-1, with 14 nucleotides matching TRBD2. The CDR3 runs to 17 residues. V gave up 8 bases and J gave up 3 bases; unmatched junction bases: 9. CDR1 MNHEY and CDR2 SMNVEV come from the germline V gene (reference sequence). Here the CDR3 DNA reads TGTGCCAGCGCCACGACTAGCGGGGGGGTAGACTACAATGAGCAGTTCTTC. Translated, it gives CASATTSGGVDYNEQFF.

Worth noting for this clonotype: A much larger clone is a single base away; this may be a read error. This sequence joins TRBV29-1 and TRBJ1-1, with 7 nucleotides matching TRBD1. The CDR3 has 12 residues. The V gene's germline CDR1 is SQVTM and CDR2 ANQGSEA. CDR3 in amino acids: CNVDRTNTEAFF. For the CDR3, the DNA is TGCAACGTGGACAGGACGAACACTGAAGCTTTCTTT. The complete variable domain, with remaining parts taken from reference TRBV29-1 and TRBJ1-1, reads SAVISQKPSRDICQRGTSLTIQCQVDSQVTMMFWYRQQPGQSLTLIATANQGSEATYESGFVIDKFPISRPNLTFSTLTVSNMSPEDSSIYLCNVDRTNTEAFFGQGTRLTVV.

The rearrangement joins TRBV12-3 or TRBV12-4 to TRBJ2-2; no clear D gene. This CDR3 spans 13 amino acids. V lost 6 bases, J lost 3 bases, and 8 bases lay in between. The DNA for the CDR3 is TGTGCCAGCAGCGGCCTCGACACCGGGGAGCTGTTTTTT. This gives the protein CASSGLDTGELFF.

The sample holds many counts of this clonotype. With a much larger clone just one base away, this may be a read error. This CDR3 reads CASSLQGAGANVLTF. For the CDR3, the DNA is TGTGCCAGCAGCTTACAGGGCGCTGGGGCCAACGTCCTGACTTTC. The chain carries TRBV5-1 and TRBJ2-6; D possibly corresponds to TRBD1 (6 bases). The CDR3 consists of 15 residues. In germline, CDR1 is SGHRS, CDR2 YFSETQ. Looking up the rest from reference TRBV5-1 and TRBJ2-6 gives the full variable domain: KAGVTQTPRYLIKTRGQQVTLSCSPISGHRSVSWYQQTPGQGLQFLFEYFSETQRNKGNFPGRFSGRQFSNSRSEMNVSTLELGDSALYLCASSLQGAGANVLTFGAGSRLTVL.

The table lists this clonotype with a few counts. CDR3 nucleotides: TGTGCCAGTAGTGCGCGGGGTAATCAGCCCCAGCATTTT. It is translated as CASSARGNQPQHF. The chain combines TRBV19 with TRBJ1-5, with D hard to call. The CDR3 length is 13 residues. CDR1 and CDR2 from the germline V gene are LNHDA and SQIVND (reference sequence). The V and J ends lost 5 bases and 4 bases respectively, with 9 bases between them.

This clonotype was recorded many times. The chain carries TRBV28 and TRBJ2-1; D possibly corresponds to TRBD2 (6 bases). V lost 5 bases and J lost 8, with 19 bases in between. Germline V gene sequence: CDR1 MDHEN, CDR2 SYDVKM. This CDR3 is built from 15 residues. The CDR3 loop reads CASSPLQGAGHEQFF. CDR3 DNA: TGTGCCAGCAGTCCCCTCCAGGGCGCGGGGCATGAGCAGTTCTTC.

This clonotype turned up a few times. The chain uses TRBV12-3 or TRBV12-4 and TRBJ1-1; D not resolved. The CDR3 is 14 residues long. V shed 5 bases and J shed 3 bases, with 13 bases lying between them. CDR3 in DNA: TGTGCCAGCAGTCACAGTGAGAGGGACACTGAAGCTTTCTTT. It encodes CASSHSERDTEAFF.

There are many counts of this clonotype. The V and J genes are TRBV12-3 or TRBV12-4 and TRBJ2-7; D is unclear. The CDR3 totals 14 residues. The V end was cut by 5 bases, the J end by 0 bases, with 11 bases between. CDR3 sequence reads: CASSATEVSYEQYF. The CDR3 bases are TGTGCCAGCAGTGCGACCGAAGTCTCCTACGAGCAGTACTTC.

The CDR3 coding sequence is TGTGCCATCAGGGACGGGGGACAGCCGAAGGACGAGCAGTACTTC. Encoded protein: CAIRDGGQPKDEQYF. This chain uses TRBV10-3 with TRBJ2-7; tentative D call: TRBD1 (7 bases). This CDR3 has 15 residues. The V and J ends lost 6 bases and 5 bases respectively, with 20 bases between them. Germline V gene sequence: CDR1 ENHRY, CDR2 SYGVKD.

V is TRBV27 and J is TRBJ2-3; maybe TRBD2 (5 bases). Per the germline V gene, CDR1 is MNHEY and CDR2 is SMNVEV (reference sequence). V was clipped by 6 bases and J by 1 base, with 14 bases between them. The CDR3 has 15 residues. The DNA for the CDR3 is TGTGCCAGCAGACTACAGTGGGGAGGCACAGATACGCAGTATTTT. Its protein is CASRLQWGGTDTQYF.

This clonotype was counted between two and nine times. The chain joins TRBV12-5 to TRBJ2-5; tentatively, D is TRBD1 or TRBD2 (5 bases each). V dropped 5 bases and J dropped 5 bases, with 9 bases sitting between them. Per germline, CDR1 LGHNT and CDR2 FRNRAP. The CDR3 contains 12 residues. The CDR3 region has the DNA TGTGCTAGTGGTAGTTGGGGGGAGACCCAGTACTTC. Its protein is CASGSWGETQYF.

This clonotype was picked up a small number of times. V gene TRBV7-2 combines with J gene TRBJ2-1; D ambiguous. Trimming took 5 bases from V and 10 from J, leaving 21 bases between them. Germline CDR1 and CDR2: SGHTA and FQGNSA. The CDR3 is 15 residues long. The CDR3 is CASSLTPAGFNEQFF. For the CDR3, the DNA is TGTGCCAGCAGCCTCACCCCTGCCGGGTTTAACGAGCAGTTCTTC.

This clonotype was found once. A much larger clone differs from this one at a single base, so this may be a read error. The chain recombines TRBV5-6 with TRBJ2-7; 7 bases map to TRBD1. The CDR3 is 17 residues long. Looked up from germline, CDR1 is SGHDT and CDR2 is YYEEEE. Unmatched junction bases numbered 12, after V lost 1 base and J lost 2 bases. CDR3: CASSLMSWTGVPYEQYF. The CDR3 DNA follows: TGTGCCAGCAGCTTGATGTCCTGGACAGGCGTTCCCTACGAGCAGTACTTC.

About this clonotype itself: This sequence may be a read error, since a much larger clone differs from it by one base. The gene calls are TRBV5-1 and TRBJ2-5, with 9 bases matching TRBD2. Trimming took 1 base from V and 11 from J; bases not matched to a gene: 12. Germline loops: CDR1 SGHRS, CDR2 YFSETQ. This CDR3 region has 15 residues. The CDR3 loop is CASSLLAGGMNEQYF. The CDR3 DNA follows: TGCGCCAGCAGCTTGCTGGCGGGGGGGATGAATGAGCAGTACTTC.

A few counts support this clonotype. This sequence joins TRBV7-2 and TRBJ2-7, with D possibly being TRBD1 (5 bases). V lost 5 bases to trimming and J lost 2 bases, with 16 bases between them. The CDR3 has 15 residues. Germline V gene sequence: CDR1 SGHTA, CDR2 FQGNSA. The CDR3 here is CASSDGPGFTYEQYF. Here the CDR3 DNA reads TGTGCCAGCAGCGATGGTCCAGGGTTTACCTACGAGCAGTACTTC.

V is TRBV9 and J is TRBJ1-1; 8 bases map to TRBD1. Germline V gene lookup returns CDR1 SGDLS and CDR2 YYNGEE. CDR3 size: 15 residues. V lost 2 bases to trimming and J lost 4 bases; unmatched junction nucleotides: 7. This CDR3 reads CASSVRDRPVTEAFF. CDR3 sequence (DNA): TGTGCCAGCAGCGTTCGGGACAGGCCCGTCACTGAAGCTTTCTTT.

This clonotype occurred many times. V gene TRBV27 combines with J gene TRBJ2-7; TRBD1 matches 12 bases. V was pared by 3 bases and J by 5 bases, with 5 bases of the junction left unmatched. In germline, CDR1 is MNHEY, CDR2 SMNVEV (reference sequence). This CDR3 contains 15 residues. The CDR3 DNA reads TGTGCCAGCAGTTTCCGGGACAGGGGGCATCACGAGCAGTACTTC. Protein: CASSFRDRGHHEQYF.

The CDR3 protein is CASSFIGTTGGLSNQPQHF. The CDR3 bases are TGTGCCAGCAGTTTTATAGGAACTACAGGGGGCTTAAGCAATCAGCCCCAGCATTTT. This chain connects TRBV27 to TRBJ1-5; 9 bases map to TRBD1. The V segment lost 3 bases and the J segment 1 base; nucleotides outside the gene matches: 13. Germline loops: CDR1 MNHEY, CDR2 SMNVEV (reference sequence). This CDR3 region has 19 residues.

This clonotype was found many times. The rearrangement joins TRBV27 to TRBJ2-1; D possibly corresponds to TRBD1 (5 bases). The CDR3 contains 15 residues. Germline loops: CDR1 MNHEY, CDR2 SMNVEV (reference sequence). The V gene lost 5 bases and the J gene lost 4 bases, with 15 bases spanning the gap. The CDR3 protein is CASSLAGMGYNEQFF. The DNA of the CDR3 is TGTGCCAGCAGTCTGGCAGGGATGGGTTACAATGAGCAGTTCTTC.

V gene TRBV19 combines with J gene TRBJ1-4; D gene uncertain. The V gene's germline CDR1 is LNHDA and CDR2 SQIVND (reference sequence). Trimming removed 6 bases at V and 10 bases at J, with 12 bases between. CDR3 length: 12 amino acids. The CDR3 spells CASRDGGRKLFF. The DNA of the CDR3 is TGTGCCAGTAGGGACGGTGGTCGAAAACTGTTTTTT.

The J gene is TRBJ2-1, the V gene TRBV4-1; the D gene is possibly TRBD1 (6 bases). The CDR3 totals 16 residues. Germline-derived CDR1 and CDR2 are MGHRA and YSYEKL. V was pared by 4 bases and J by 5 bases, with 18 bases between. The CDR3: CASSLPSGTLNNEQFF. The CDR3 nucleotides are TGCGCCAGCAGCCTTCCCTCCGGGACACTTAACAATGAGCAGTTCTTC.

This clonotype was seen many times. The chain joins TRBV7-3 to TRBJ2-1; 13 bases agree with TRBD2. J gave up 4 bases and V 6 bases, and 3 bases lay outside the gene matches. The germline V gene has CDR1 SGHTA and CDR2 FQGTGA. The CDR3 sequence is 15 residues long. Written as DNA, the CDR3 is TGTGCCAGCAGTATGGGACTAGCGGGGTACAATGAGCAGTTCTTC. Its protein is CASSMGLAGYNEQFF.

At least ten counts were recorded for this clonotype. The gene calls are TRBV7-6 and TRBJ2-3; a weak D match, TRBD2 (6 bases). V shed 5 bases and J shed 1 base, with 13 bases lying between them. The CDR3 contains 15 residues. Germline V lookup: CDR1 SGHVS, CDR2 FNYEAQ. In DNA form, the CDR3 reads TGTGCCAGCAGCGTTGGGGGGTTTGGCACAGATACGCAGTATTTT. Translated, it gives CASSVGGFGTDTQYF. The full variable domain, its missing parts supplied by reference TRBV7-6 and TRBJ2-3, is GAGVSQSPRYKVTKRGQDVALRCDPISGHVSLYWYRQALGQGPEFLTYFNYEAQQDKSGLPNDRFSAERPEGSISTLTIQRTEQRDSAMYRCASSVGGFGTDTQYFGPGTRLTVL.

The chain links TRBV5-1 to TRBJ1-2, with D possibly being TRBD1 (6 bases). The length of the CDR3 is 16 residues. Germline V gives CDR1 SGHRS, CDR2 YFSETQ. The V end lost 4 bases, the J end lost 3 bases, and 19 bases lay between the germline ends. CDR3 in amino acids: CASSAGDIGRDYGYTF. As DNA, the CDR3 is TGCGCCAGCAGCGCGGGGGACATCGGGAGGGACTATGGCTACACCTTC.

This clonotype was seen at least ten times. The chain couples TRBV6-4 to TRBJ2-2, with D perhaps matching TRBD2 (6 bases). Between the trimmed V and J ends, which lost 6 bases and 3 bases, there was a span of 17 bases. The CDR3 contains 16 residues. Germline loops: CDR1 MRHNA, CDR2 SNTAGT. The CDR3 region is CASSPRWREDTGELFF. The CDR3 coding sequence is TGTGCCAGCAGCCCCCGGTGGAGGGAAGACACCGGGGAGCTGTTTTTT.

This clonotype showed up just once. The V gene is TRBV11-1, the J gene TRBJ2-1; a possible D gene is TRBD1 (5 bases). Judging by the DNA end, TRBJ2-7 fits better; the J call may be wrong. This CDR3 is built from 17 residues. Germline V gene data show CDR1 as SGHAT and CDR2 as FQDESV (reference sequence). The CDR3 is CASSLVVGVGSYNEQYF. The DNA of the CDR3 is TGTGCCAGCAGCTTAGTGGTAGGGGTGGGCTCCTACAATGAGCAGTACTTC.